A selection of T cell receptor beta chains follows, all from one sample in a study of T cell changes during pregnancy in multiple sclerosis. Clones were sequenced by immunoSEQ multiplex PCR, and TCRdb holds only the in-frame ones, with some missing. The repertoire consists of around 80,000 clones, with roughly 94% occurring once and the leading ten covering under 1.5%. Sequencing was performed on peripheral blood, taken before pregnancy. Receptors originate from a female donor with multiple sclerosis, enrolled in a pregnancy study. Each CDR3 is given with its conserved first and last residue. The D gene is left open where the match is weak. Where a row states a size, it is once, few, many or the class of an expanded clone; other rows omit it.

NA NA TRBJ1-1 TRBV30 TGTGCCTGGAGTTTGATGGGCAACACTGAAGCTTTCTTT CAWSLMGNTEAFF
NA TRBD2 TRBJ2-7 TRBV2 TGTGCCAGCAGTGACTCCAGCGGGGTTTCCTACGAGCAGTACTTC CASSDSSGVSYEQYF
NA NA TRBJ1-4 TRBV29-1 TGCAGCGCCACTTATGGGGGCGATGAAAAACTGTTTTTT CSATYGGDEKLFF
NA NA TRBJ2-2 TRBV25-1 TGTGCCAGCAGTGGTAGACAGATATCGAACACCGGGGAGCTGTTTTTT CASSGRQISNTGELFF
NA NA TRBJ2-7 TRBV6-1 TGTGCCAGCTCCATGACTCTTACCTACGAGCAGTACTTC CASSMTLTYEQYF
NA TRBD2 TRBJ2-6 TRBV5-1 TGCGCCAGCAGTTTCTCGGTCGGTAGCGGGGGGTTTTCTGGGGCCAACGTCCTGACTTTC CASSFSVGSGGFSGANVLTF
NA NA TRBJ2-3 TRBV5-1 TGCGCCAGCAGCTTGGCGGAGGATACGCAGTATTTT CASSLAEDTQYF
once TRBD1 TRBJ2-1 TRBV7-9 TGTGCCAGCAGCGGACAGGGGTCCTACAATGAGCAGTTCTTC CASSGQGSYNEQFF
NA NA TRBJ2-7 TRBV7-2 TGTGCCAGCACCCCCGGGACTTACGAGCAGTACTTC CASTPGTYEQYF
NA NA TRBJ1-1 TRBV5-8 TGTGCCAGCAGCTTGGGCTCACAGCTGAACACTGAAGCTTTCTTT CASSLGSQLNTEAFF
NA TRBD1 TRBJ1-2 TRBV5-1 TGCGCCAGCAGCACCGGACAGGGCCCCTATGGCTACACCTTC CASSTGQGPYGYTF
NA NA TRBJ2-7 TRBV6-4 TGTGCCAGCAGTGAATTCGACAGACCCTCCTACGAGCAGTACTTC CASSEFDRPSYEQYF
NA NA TRBJ2-7 TRBV7-9 TGTGCCAGCAGCGTCCGGGACTTGGGGGGTACGGATCACGAGCAGTACTTC CASSVRDLGGTDHEQYF
NA TRBD1 TRBJ2-5 TRBV11-1 TGTGCCAGCAGTTCACCGGGACAGGGGAAGGAGACCCAGTACTTC CASSSPGQGKETQYF
NA TRBD1 TRBJ1-4 TRBV5-1 TGCGCCAGCAGCTTGGCCGGGACAGCTAATGAAAAACTGTTTTTT CASSLAGTANEKLFF
NA NA TRBJ2-7 TRBV9 TGTGCCAGCAGCGTTGGAGGGACCGCCTACGAGCAGTACTTC CASSVGGTAYEQYF
once NA TRBJ1-2 TRBV7-9 TGTGCCAGCACCAGAGGGGAGGGGAACTATGGCTACACCTTC CASTRGEGNYGYTF
once TRBD1 TRBJ1-1 TRBV7-9 TGTGCCAGCAGCTTGCCAATAGGACAGGGGGCGACCACTGAAGCTTTCTTT CASSLPIGQGATTEAFF
NA TRBD1 TRBJ2-7 TRBV5-1 TGCGCCAGCAGCTTGGGAGACAGGGCGTACGAGCAGTACTTC CASSLGDRAYEQYF
NA TRBD2 TRBJ2-1 TRBV27 TGTGCCAGCAGGGGGATGCCGGGGGGGGCCTTAAATGAGCAGTTCTTC CASRGMPGGALNEQFF
NA TRBD1 TRBJ2-1 TRBV9 TGTGCCAGCAGCGTACGACAGGGGCTAGGTGGCAATGAGCAGTTCTTC CASSVRQGLGGNEQFF
NA NA TRBJ2-2 TRBV27 TGTGCCAGCAGTCCAATTACCGGGGAGCTGTTTTTT CASSPITGELFF
NA TRBD1 TRBJ1-2 TRBV7-9 TGTGCCAGCAGCTTAGGAGGGGTCTGGGACAGCTTTAACTATGGCTACACCTTC CASSLGGVWDSFNYGYTF
NA NA TRBJ2-3 TRBV11-1 TGTGCCAGCAGCTCAGGGTATGGGGCGGGGGCCACAGATACGCAGTATTTT CASSSGYGAGATDTQYF
NA NA TRBJ1-2 TRBV5-1 TGCGCCAGCAGCTTGGTCGCGGGGGGTAACTATGGCTACACCTTC CASSLVAGGNYGYTF
NA NA TRBJ1-1 TRBV19 TGTGCCAGTAGTATAGGAGGCGGGGGCACTGAAGCTTTCTTT CASSIGGGGTEAFF
NA TRBD1 TRBJ1-1 TRBV5-1 TGCGCCAGCAGCCTCGGGACAGGGCCCACTGAAGCTTTCTTT CASSLGTGPTEAFF
NA NA TRBJ1-6 TRBV30 TGTGCCTGGAGTGTAGAGAGAACCGGACAGTGGAATTCACCCCTCCACTTT CAWSVERTGQWNSPLHF
NA TRBD1 TRBJ2-7 TRBV6-6 TGTGCCAGCAGTTACTCGGGGACAGGGGGTTACGAGCAGTACTTC CASSYSGTGGYEQYF
once TRBD1 TRBJ2-7 TRBV4-1 TGCGCCAGCAGCCTCGAGGGGGCAGGCAGCAACGAGCAGTACTTC CASSLEGAGSNEQYF
few TRBD1 TRBJ2-7 TRBV30 TGTGCCTGGAGGGACAGGGGGCGCCTATGGGAGCAGTACTTC CAWRDRGRLWEQYF
NA TRBD2 TRBJ2-7 TRBV27 TGTGCCAGCAGTCCCCTGCGGGGGGTTATCTACGAGCAGTACTTC CASSPLRGVIYEQYF
NA NA TRBJ1-3 TRBV29-1 TGCAGCGGAGGAATCTCTGGAAACACCATATATTTT CSGGISGNTIYF
once NA TRBJ2-7 TRBV4-1 TGCGCCAGCAGCCAAGGTAGCGGTTACTACGAGCAGTACTTC CASSQGSGYYEQYF
NA TRBD1 TRBJ1-2 TRBV2 TGTGCCAGCAGCCTTACCCAGGGGGCCTATGGCTACACCTTC CASSLTQGAYGYTF
NA TRBD2 TRBJ2-7 TRBV4-1 TGCGCCAGCAGCCAAGAGGTAGCGGGGGGTTCCTACGAGCAGTACTTC CASSQEVAGGSYEQYF
NA TRBD2 TRBJ2-2 TRBV5-4 TGTGCCAGCAGCTCGCTAGCGGGGGGCGGGAAAACCGGGGAGCTGTTTTTT CASSSLAGGGKTGELFF
NA NA TRBJ2-2 TRBV29-1 TGCAGCATCCGGGCGGGCCCGAACACCGGGGAGCTGTTTTTT CSIRAGPNTGELFF
NA TRBD2 TRBJ2-1 TRBV6-4 TGTGCCAGCAGTGATAGCGGGGGGGCTCTCAGTGAGCAGTTCTTC CASSDSGGALSEQFF
few TRBD1 TRBJ1-4 TRBV6-1 TGTGCCAGCAGATCAATTTCCGGGACAGTCGAAAAACTGTTTTTT CASRSISGTVEKLFF
NA NA TRBJ1-5 TRBV29-1 TGCAGCGTTGCGACAGGCAGCAATCAGCCCCAGCATTTT CSVATGSNQPQHF
NA NA TRBJ1-6 TRBV19 TGTGCCAGTAGTATAACAGGGACCAATTCACCCCTCCACTTT CASSITGTNSPLHF
NA TRBD1 TRBJ2-1 TRBV4-1 TGCGCCAGCAGCAACGAAGCGACAGGGCTCTACAATGAGCAGTTCTTC CASSNEATGLYNEQFF
NA TRBD2 TRBJ2-7 TRBV11-3 TGTGCCAGCAGCTTAGGGCGGGGGTCCTACGAGCAGTACTTC CASSLGRGSYEQYF
NA NA TRBJ1-2 TRBV6-6 TGTGCCAGCAGCGGGGTACTGTTATATGGCTACACCTTC CASSGVLLYGYTF
NA TRBD1 TRBJ1-2 TRBV6-4 TGTGCCTCCCGCCGGGACAGCGGTGGCGGCTACACCTTC CASRRDSGGGYTF
NA TRBD2 TRBJ2-5 TRBV5-4 TGTGCCAGCAGCCCAGGACTAGCGGGGTCCCAAGAGACCCAGTACTTC CASSPGLAGSQETQYF
NA TRBD1 TRBJ2-2 TRBV11-2 TGTGCCAGCAGCTCGACTACAGGGGTATCAACCGGGGAGCTGTTTTTT CASSSTTGVSTGELFF
once TRBD2 TRBJ2-3 TRBV2 TGTGCCAGCAGCCTCGGACTAGCGGGGGACCAGGTGTATTTT CASSLGLAGDQVYF
NA TRBD1 TRBJ1-3 TRBV7-9 TGTGCCAGCAGCTTAACCCCCGGACAGGGGCCTCGATATTTT CASSLTPGQGPRYF
NA NA TRBJ2-2 TRBV2 TGTGCCAGTACCCTTGGCCAAAACACCGGGGAGCTGTTTTTT CASTLGQNTGELFF
NA NA TRBJ1-5 TRBV15 TGTGCCACCAGCCGGGGAGCCAATCAGCCCCAGCATTTT CATSRGANQPQHF
NA NA TRBJ1-4 TRBV7-8 TGTGCCAGCAGCCCGACAGGCCTTAATGAAAAACTGTTTTTT CASSPTGLNEKLFF
NA TRBD2 TRBJ2-7 TRBV5-6 TGTGCCAGCAGACCCCCGGGACTAGCGGCAGGGGTTCCCTACGAGCAGTACTTC CASRPPGLAAGVPYEQYF
NA TRBD1 TRBJ1-6 TRBV27 TGTGCCAGCAGTCGCACCTACAGGGGCGATAATTCACCCCTCCACTTT CASSRTYRGDNSPLHF
NA NA TRBJ2-1 TRBV2 TGTGCCAGCACCGAACAGGTTATCTACAATGAGCAGTTCTTC CASTEQVIYNEQFF
NA TRBD2 TRBJ2-5 TRBV19 TGTGCCAGTGGCCAGAGGACTAGCGAGACCCAGTACTTC CASGQRTSETQYF
NA TRBD1 TRBJ1-2 TRBV4-1 TGCGCCAGCAGCCAGCCGGGGACAGGGAAGGGCGGCTACACCTTC CASSQPGTGKGGYTF
once NA TRBJ1-1 TRBV6-1 TGTGCCAGCAGTTTTCCTACGCTTGAAGCTTTCTTT CASSFPTLEAFF